The 19 T cell receptor beta chains below come from one sample, sequenced in a study of response to subunit inactivated influenza vaccine. TCRdb re-derived calls from the RT-PCR reads in MiXCR, one entry per CDR3 protein. This table holds hundreds of thousands of distinct CDR3 sequences, more than 11% found once. The material was PBMCs from blood, obtained 14 to 15 days before vaccination. These receptors all come from a man aged 50 or older who received an inactivated influenza vaccine.

This clonotype was seen many times. The genes are TRBV4-1 and TRBJ1-1, with TRBD1 matching over 9 bases. The CDR3 has 15 amino acids. V trimming: 3 bases; J trimming: 2 bases; junction bases outside the gene matches: 4. Germline loops: CDR1 MGHRA, CDR2 YSYEKL. The CDR3 spells CASSQGTGGNTEAFF. The CDR3 region has the DNA TGCGCCAGCAGCCAGGGAACAGGGGGCAACACTGAAGCTTTCTTT.

The sample holds a few counts of this clonotype. This chain links TRBV20-1 with TRBJ2-1, with 14 positions matching TRBD2. This CDR3 is built from 14 residues. CDR1 is DFQATT and CDR2 is SNEGSKA in the germline V gene (reference sequence). Losses at the gene ends were 6 bases for V and 6 bases for J; bases not matched to a gene: 4. The CDR3 nucleotides are TGCAGTGCGGGTGGGACTAGCGGGGGCAATGAGCAGTTCTTC. The encoded protein is CSAGGTSGGNEQFF.

This sequence joins TRBV20-1 and TRBJ2-5; tentatively, D is TRBD1 or TRBD2 (7 bases each). The V gene's germline CDR1 is DFQATT and CDR2 SNEGSKA (reference sequence). The CDR3 sequence is 14 residues long. V was cut by 5 bases and J by 4 bases, with 17 bases left in between. In nucleotides, the CDR3 is TGCAGTGCTGGAGGGCAGGGGGGGCCAGAGACCCAGTACTTC. Protein: CSAGGQGGPETQYF.

This clonotype was detected many times. This chain links TRBV4-2 with TRBJ2-3; a weak D match, TRBD1 (5 bases). Trimming left V 0 bases short and J 0 bases short, with 13 bases between. The CDR3 length is 17 residues. CDR1 and CDR2 from the germline V gene are LGHNA and YNFKEQ. The CDR3 loop reads CASSQDWGLASTDTQYF. The CDR3 DNA reads as TGTGCCAGCAGCCAAGATTGGGGCCTGGCAAGCACAGATACGCAGTATTTT.

The sample holds many counts of this clonotype. The chain combines TRBV20-1 with TRBJ1-4; D unresolved. Trimming took off 8 bases at V and 10 bases at J, with 17 bases between the two ends. The V gene's germline CDR1 is DFQATT and CDR2 SNEGSKA (reference sequence). The CDR3 has 12 residues. The CDR3 is CSIPDLAAKLFF. The CDR3 nucleotides are TGCAGTATCCCGGACCTGGCTGCAAAACTGTTTTTT.

The rearrangement joins TRBV3-1 to TRBJ1-1, with 9 bases lining up with TRBD1. The CDR3 runs to 12 residues. Looked up from germline, CDR1 is LGHDT and CDR2 is YNNKEL (reference sequence). V trimming: 4 bases; J trimming: 7 bases; junction bases outside the gene matches: 1. CDR3 bases: TGTGCCAGCAGCCGGACAGGGGATGAAGCTTTCTTT. It translates to CASSRTGDEAFF.

V is TRBV5-1 and J is TRBJ1-6; TRBD1 is a possible D gene (5 bases). The CDR3 covers 18 residues. Germline V gene lookup returns CDR1 SGHRS and CDR2 YFSETQ. V shed 0 bases and J shed 8 bases, with 21 bases lying between them. The chain's CDR3 is CASSLVSTATRMDSPLHF. The CDR3 DNA reads TGCGCCAGCAGCTTGGTATCGACAGCTACCCGGATGGATTCACCCCTCCACTTT.

Many counts were recorded for this clonotype. The chain joins TRBV15 to TRBJ1-5; 7 nucleotides align to TRBD1. The junction had 9 bases not matched to a gene; V was cut back by 5 bases and J by 5 bases. The CDR3 is 15 amino acids. In germline, CDR1 is LNHNV, CDR2 YYDKDF (reference sequence). CDR3 DNA: TGTGCCACCAGCCTTTTAGGGGACAGCTATCAGCCCCAGCATTTT. Protein product: CATSLLGDSYQPQHF.

This clonotype was detected only a few times. V is TRBV4-2 and J is TRBJ2-3; TRBD2 might be the D (6 bases). V was shortened by 4 bases and J by 2 bases, with 16 bases between the two germline ends. CDR1 is LGHNA, CDR2 YNFKEQ, per germline. The CDR3 is made up of 16 amino acids. The CDR3 DNA follows: TGTGCCAGCAGCCGATTTGCGGGGAGCCCCACAGATACGCAGTATTTT. Its protein product is CASSRFAGSPTDTQYF.

The table lists this clonotype with a few counts. V gene TRBV12-3 or TRBV12-4 combines with J gene TRBJ2-2, with D unresolved. CDR3 length equals 13 residues. Trimming pared 4 bases from V and 8 bases from J, leaving 11 bases between. This chain's CDR3 is CASSSLFRGELFF. In DNA form, the CDR3 reads TGTGCCAGCAGTTCCCTCTTTCGTGGGGAGCTGTTTTTT.

The V gene is TRBV13, the J gene TRBJ2-7; weak D call: TRBD2 (6 bases). Germline V lookup: CDR1 PRHDT, CDR2 FYEKMQ (reference sequence). V dropped 5 bases and J dropped 0 bases, with 17 bases sitting between them. This CDR3 has 16 amino acids. The CDR3 is CASSLGTRTSSYEQYF. As DNA, the CDR3 is TGTGCCAGCAGCCTCGGGACTCGTACAAGCTCCTACGAGCAGTACTTC.

The rearrangement joins TRBV5-5 to TRBJ1-5, with D maybe TRBD1 (5 bases). The germline V gene encodes CDR1 SGHKS and CDR2 YYEKEE (reference sequence). Trimming pared 1 base from V and 0 bases from J, leaving 11 bases between. The CDR3 has 16 residues. CDR3 bases: TGTGCCAGCAGCTTGTTCAGGGAATCTAGCAATCAGCCCCAGCATTTT. Translated: CASSLFRESSNQPQHF.

The table lists this clonotype with a few counts. The rearrangement links TRBV4-3 to TRBJ2-1, with 12 positions matching TRBD2. This CDR3 has 17 amino acids. Germline V CDR1 and CDR2: LGHNA, YSLEER. V was pared by 1 base and J by 4 bases, with 5 bases of the junction left unmatched. CDR3 residues: CASSQGASGGEYNEQFF. Written as DNA, the CDR3 is TGCGCCAGCAGCCAAGGCGCTAGCGGGGGGGAATACAATGAGCAGTTCTTC.

The rearrangement links TRBV29-1 to TRBJ2-7, with TRBD1 identical over 9 bases. Trimming took 7 bases from V and 4 from J; bases not matched to a gene: 8. The CDR3 covers 13 residues. Germline assignment: CDR1 SQVTM and CDR2 ANQGSEA. The CDR3 sequence: CSASQGAEYEQYF. The DNA for the CDR3 is TGCAGCGCCTCACAGGGGGCGGAATACGAGCAGTACTTC.

CDR3 DNA: TGCAGTGCACCCGGGCTTACTTTCAATGAGCAGTTCTTC. It is translated as CSAPGLTFNEQFF. This chain joins TRBV20-1 and TRBJ2-1; D remains unclear. This CDR3 has 13 residues. CDR1 and CDR2 from the germline V gene are DFQATT and SNEGSKA (reference sequence). The V end was cut by 6 bases, the J end by 6 bases, with 15 bases between.

The V and J genes are TRBV5-1 and TRBJ2-5; 7 bases are a match to TRBD1. V lost 1 base, J lost 1 base, and 4 bases stayed unmatched. Germline assignment: CDR1 SGHRS and CDR2 YFSETQ. The CDR3 contains 15 residues. This chain's CDR3 is CASSLRGTAQETQYF. The CDR3 DNA reads as TGCGCCAGCAGCTTGAGAGGGACAGCCCAAGAGACCCAGTACTTC.

This clonotype was counted between two and nine times. V is TRBV24-1 and J is TRBJ2-1; 9 bases match TRBD1. Germline CDR1 is KGHDR and CDR2 is SFDVKD. The length of the CDR3 is 17 residues. The V segment lost 3 bases and the J segment 5 bases; nucleotides outside the gene matches: 10. The CDR3 is CATSDQIPGQGNNEQFF. CDR3 sequence (DNA): TGTGCCACCAGTGATCAGATACCGGGACAGGGAAACAATGAGCAGTTCTTC.

This clonotype came up a few times. V usage is TRBV14 and J usage is TRBJ1-1, with a weak D call TRBD1 (6 bases). CDR1 is SGHDN, CDR2 FVKESK, per germline. V dropped 0 bases and J dropped 3 bases, with 17 bases sitting between them. This CDR3 region has 17 residues. For the CDR3, the DNA is TGTGCCAGCAGCCAAGATTTAAGGGGGGCCTCCCACACTGAAGCTTTCTTT. Residues: CASSQDLRGASHTEAFF.

This clonotype was seen many times. The V gene is TRBV5-1, the J gene TRBJ2-2; D unresolved. In germline, CDR1 is SGHRS, CDR2 YFSETQ. CDR3 length: 14 residues. Trimming left V 1 base short and J 5 bases short, with 9 bases between. In nucleotides, the CDR3 is TGCGCCAGCAGCTTGTCAGGAAAAACCGGGGAGCTGTTTTTT. This gives the protein CASSLSGKTGELFF. The variable domain in full, with the rest retrieved from reference TRBV5-1 and TRBJ2-2, is KAGVTQTPRYLIKTRGQQVTLSCSPISGHRSVSWYQQTPGQGLQFLFEYFSETQRNKGNFPGRFSGRQFSNSRSEMNVSTLELGDSALYLCASSLSGKTGELFFGEGSRLTVL.